This TCR beta chain was captured in a study of T cells in Graves' hyperthyroidism and ophthalmopathy. V was pared by 6 bases and J by 0 bases, with 12 bases between. The CDR3 has 14 amino acids. TCR beta CDR3 sequences were amplified from RNA transcripts. First-round RT-PCR with HTBI primers amplified the TCR CDR3 region. TCRdb recomputed calls from the multiplex PCR reads with MiXCR, one row per CDR3 protein. The table records fewer than 400,000 distinct CDR3 sequences, roughly 25% of them present only once. The authors deemed Graves' hyperthyroidism stable absent ophthalmopathy progression within 18 months. Not enrolled were patients with uncontrolled infection, other autoimmune disease, pregnancy or lactation. Diagnosing involved the use of clinical symptoms, serum thyroxine and TRAb, thyroid ultrasound and orbital computed tomography. PBMCs were derived from approximately 10 ml fresh peripheral blood.

The chain has TRBV12-3 or TRBV12-4 and TRBJ2-7, with TRBD1 as a possible D gene (6 bases). This receptor was taken from a man between 50 and 59 years old with Graves' hyperthyroidism. The sample comprised blood. CDR3: CASSLDSTSYEQYF. CDR3 nucleotide sequence: TGTGCCAGCAGCCTGGACAGCACCTCCTACGAGCAGTACTTC.